Listed below are T cell receptor beta chains from one sample, sequenced in a study of T-cell memory formation after mild COVID-19. MiXCR, applied by TCRdb to the 5' RACE reads, yields one record per CDR3 protein. Here the sample spans under 650,000 distinct CDR3 sequences, approximately 18% being singletons. The specimen sequenced was PBMCs or a T cell subset sorted from them (not recorded which). These receptors came from an adult woman who had mild COVID-19 (a few samples of this study predate the infection). Cell type and time point are not known. Both conserved end residues are part of each CDR3. Each record gives: CDR3 protein, CDR3 DNA, V gene, clone size, J gene, D gene. A D gene is named only where the DNA matches it firmly. Part of the rows lack a size; the others show once, few, many or a class for expanded clones.

CDR3 protein: CASSFLDFETQYF
CDR3 DNA: TGTGCCAGCAGCTTCCTAGATTTTGAGACCCAGTACTTC
V gene: TRBV5-5
clone size: many
J gene: TRBJ2-5
D gene: -

CDR3 protein: CASSLDGTVYSGNTIYF
CDR3 DNA: TGTGCCAGCAGCTTAGATGGGACAGTCTACTCTGGAAACACCATATATTTT
V gene: TRBV7-2
clone size: -
J gene: TRBJ1-3
D gene: TRBD1

CDR3 protein: CASSQAGVETYEQYF
CDR3 DNA: TGTGCCAGCAGCCAAGCGGGAGTCGAAACGTACGAGCAGTACTTC
V gene: TRBV14
clone size: -
J gene: TRBJ2-7
D gene: -

CDR3 protein: CATERFETGELFF
CDR3 DNA: TGTGCCACCGAACGTTTCGAAACCGGGGAGCTGTTTTTT
V gene: TRBV24-1
clone size: -
J gene: TRBJ2-2
D gene: -

CDR3 protein: CSARDTLDRALRSTEAFF
CDR3 DNA: TGCAGTGCTAGAGATACCCTGGACAGGGCATTGAGATCGACTGAAGCTTTCTTT
V gene: TRBV20-1
clone size: -
J gene: TRBJ1-1
D gene: TRBD1

CDR3 protein: CASSSDGIGNQPQHF
CDR3 DNA: TGTGCCAGCAGTTCAGACGGGATTGGCAATCAGCCCCAGCATTTT
V gene: TRBV12-3/TRBV12-4
clone size: few
J gene: TRBJ1-5
D gene: -

CDR3 protein: CASSHDWGTDTQYF
CDR3 DNA: TGTGCCAGCAGTCATGATTGGGGCACAGATACGCAGTATTTT
V gene: TRBV6-5
clone size: few
J gene: TRBJ2-3
D gene: -

CDR3 protein: CSVGGGPGSGANVLTF
CDR3 DNA: TGCAGCGTTGGGGGAGGGCCAGGCTCTGGGGCCAACGTCCTGACTTTC
V gene: TRBV29-1
clone size: -
J gene: TRBJ2-6
D gene: TRBD2

CDR3 protein: CASSPAGTGVHEQYF
CDR3 DNA: TGTGCCAGCAGTCCCGCAGGGACAGGGGTCCACGAGCAGTACTTC
V gene: TRBV6-5
clone size: many
J gene: TRBJ2-7
D gene: TRBD1

CDR3 protein: CASNDGAVDEQFF
CDR3 DNA: TGTGCCAGCAATGACGGGGCGGTAGATGAGCAGTTCTTC
V gene: TRBV3-1
clone size: few
J gene: TRBJ2-1
D gene: -

CDR3 protein: CASSRTPLATTYEQYF
CDR3 DNA: TGTGCCAGCAGTAGAACCCCTCTAGCGACAACCTACGAGCAGTACTTC
V gene: TRBV27
clone size: few
J gene: TRBJ2-7
D gene: -

CDR3 protein: CASSLDLAGQGGDTQYF
CDR3 DNA: TGTGCCAGCAGCTTAGATTTAGCGGGACAGGGCGGAGATACGCAGTATTTT
V gene: TRBV7-2
clone size: -
J gene: TRBJ2-3
D gene: -

CDR3 protein: CASSDPGGGPREQYF
CDR3 DNA: TGTGCCAGCAGTGATCCTGGCGGGGGGCCCCGGGAGCAGTACTTC
V gene: TRBV2
clone size: -
J gene: TRBJ2-7
D gene: TRBD2

CDR3 protein: CSARVPLTGNYGYTF
CDR3 DNA: TGCAGTGCTAGGGTACCCCTGACAGGGAACTATGGCTACACCTTC
V gene: TRBV20-1
clone size: few
J gene: TRBJ1-2
D gene: TRBD1

CDR3 protein: CASTLWGLAGGSSYNEQFF
CDR3 DNA: TGCGCCAGCACCCTATGGGGGCTAGCGGGAGGGAGCTCCTACAATGAGCAGTTCTTC
V gene: TRBV5-1
clone size: -
J gene: TRBJ2-1
D gene: TRBD2

CDR3 protein: CAISESPGSTQGGYTF
CDR3 DNA: TGTGCCATCAGTGAGTCTCCAGGATCAACACAGGGAGGCTACACCTTC
V gene: TRBV10-3
clone size: few
J gene: TRBJ1-2
D gene: -

CDR3 protein: CASSSIAPHNEQFF
CDR3 DNA: TGTGCCAGCAGCTCAATAGCTCCCCACAATGAGCAGTTCTTC
V gene: TRBV7-8
clone size: -
J gene: TRBJ2-1
D gene: -

CDR3 protein: CASSFQPGGTHKAQHF
CDR3 DNA: TGTGCCAGCAGCTTTCAACCAGGGGGGACTCATAAGGCCCAGCATTTT
V gene: TRBV5-5
clone size: -
J gene: TRBJ1-5
D gene: TRBD1

CDR3 protein: CAISELYEQYF
CDR3 DNA: TGTGCCATCAGTGAACTCTACGAGCAGTACTTC
V gene: TRBV10-3
clone size: many
J gene: TRBJ2-7
D gene: -

CDR3 protein: CASSQDVASYNEQFF
CDR3 DNA: TGTGCCAGCAGCCAAGATGTGGCCTCCTACAATGAGCAGTTCTTC
V gene: TRBV4-2
clone size: -
J gene: TRBJ2-1
D gene: -

CDR3 protein: CASSFTWRDTQYF
CDR3 DNA: TGTGCCAGCAGCTTCACATGGAGAGATACGCAGTATTTT
V gene: TRBV7-3
clone size: few
J gene: TRBJ2-3
D gene: -

CDR3 protein: CASSGYYAGTDTQYF
CDR3 DNA: TGCGCCAGCAGCGGGTACTACGCGGGCACAGATACGCAGTATTTT
V gene: TRBV5-1
clone size: -
J gene: TRBJ2-3
D gene: -

CDR3 protein: CASSPYVRESNQPQHF
CDR3 DNA: TGCGCCAGCAGCCCGTATGTCAGGGAGAGCAATCAGCCCCAGCATTTT
V gene: TRBV5-1
clone size: -
J gene: TRBJ1-5
D gene: -

CDR3 protein: CASSSGRIPHEQYF
CDR3 DNA: TGTGCCAGCAGCTCGGGTAGGATCCCCCACGAGCAGTACTTC
V gene: TRBV13
clone size: -
J gene: TRBJ2-7
D gene: -

CDR3 protein: CASESGTGEWSGELFF
CDR3 DNA: TGTGCCAGCGAGTCCGGGACAGGGGAATGGTCCGGGGAGCTGTTTTTT
V gene: TRBV7-9
clone size: few
J gene: TRBJ2-2
D gene: TRBD1

CDR3 protein: CASSPTRDSYSYNEQFF
CDR3 DNA: TGTGCCAGCAGCCCGACCCGGGACAGTTACTCCTACAATGAGCAGTTCTTC
V gene: TRBV11-3
clone size: once
J gene: TRBJ2-1
D gene: TRBD1

CDR3 protein: CATSGGMGTEAFF
CDR3 DNA: TGTGCCACCAGCGGTGGAATGGGCACTGAAGCTTTCTTT
V gene: TRBV15
clone size: once
J gene: TRBJ1-1
D gene: -

CDR3 protein: CASSRSHRADGYTF
CDR3 DNA: TGTGCCAGCAGCCGAAGTCACAGGGCCGATGGCTACACCTTC
V gene: TRBV3-1
clone size: -
J gene: TRBJ1-2
D gene: -

CDR3 protein: CAISEEPGPRAFF
CDR3 DNA: TGTGCCATCAGCGAGGAACCGGGGCCTAGGGCTTTCTTT
V gene: TRBV10-3
clone size: -
J gene: TRBJ1-1
D gene: -

CDR3 protein: CASSLGSGGNTEAFF
CDR3 DNA: TGTGCCAGCAGCTTAGGGTCGGGGGGGAACACTGAAGCTTTCTTT
V gene: TRBV7-2
clone size: few
J gene: TRBJ1-1
D gene: -

CDR3 protein: CASSLEGPATEAFF
CDR3 DNA: TGTGCCAGCAGTTTGGAGGGGCCAGCCACTGAAGCTTTCTTT
V gene: TRBV27
clone size: -
J gene: TRBJ1-1
D gene: -

CDR3 protein: CASSQPPNGLAGVYEQYF
CDR3 DNA: TGTGCCAGCAGCCAACCCCCGAACGGACTAGCGGGAGTATACGAGCAGTACTTC
V gene: TRBV4-2
clone size: few
J gene: TRBJ2-7
D gene: TRBD2

CDR3 protein: CASSQATSGGTDTQYF
CDR3 DNA: TGTGCCAGCAGCCAGGCGACTAGCGGAGGCACAGATACGCAGTATTTT
V gene: TRBV4-2
clone size: many
J gene: TRBJ2-3
D gene: TRBD2

CDR3 protein: CASSPSSGRNHEQYF
CDR3 DNA: TGTGCCAGCAGTCCCTCTAGCGGGAGAAACCACGAGCAGTACTTC
V gene: TRBV28
clone size: -
J gene: TRBJ2-7
D gene: TRBD2

CDR3 protein: CASTGTGGYEQYF
CDR3 DNA: TGTGCCAGCACCGGGACAGGGGGCTACGAGCAGTACTTC
V gene: TRBV27
clone size: -
J gene: TRBJ2-7
D gene: TRBD1

CDR3 protein: CASLRTSGPSYEQYF
CDR3 DNA: TGTGCCAGCCTAAGGACTAGCGGGCCCTCCTACGAGCAGTACTTC
V gene: TRBV6-2/TRBV6-3
clone size: -
J gene: TRBJ2-7
D gene: TRBD2

CDR3 protein: CASSQKTPPGLPGELFF
CDR3 DNA: TGCGCCAGCAGCCAGAAAACCCCTCCGGGACTTCCCGGGGAGCTGTTTTTT
V gene: TRBV4-1
clone size: few
J gene: TRBJ2-2
D gene: -

CDR3 protein: CASSQIGPSRWNTEAFF
CDR3 DNA: TGCGCCAGCAGCCAAATCGGGCCCTCTCGATGGAACACTGAAGCTTTCTTT
V gene: TRBV4-1
clone size: few
J gene: TRBJ1-1
D gene: -

CDR3 protein: CASSQDSASFNTEAFF
CDR3 DNA: TGTGCCAGCAGCCAAGATTCGGCATCATTTAATACTGAAGCTTTCTTT
V gene: TRBV3-1
clone size: -
J gene: TRBJ1-1
D gene: -

CDR3 protein: CASSLEGGTEQFF
CDR3 DNA: TGTGCCAGCAGCTTAGAAGGCGGGACTGAGCAGTTCTTC
V gene: TRBV7-9
clone size: -
J gene: TRBJ2-1
D gene: -

CDR3 protein: CASSTIGTGDYGYTF
CDR3 DNA: TGTGCCAGCAGCACTATTGGGACAGGGGACTATGGCTACACCTTC
V gene: TRBV11-2
clone size: -
J gene: TRBJ1-2
D gene: TRBD1

CDR3 protein: CASSPQGSNTGELFF
CDR3 DNA: TGTGCCAGCAGTCCCCAGGGGTCAAACACCGGGGAGCTGTTTTTT
V gene: TRBV12-3/TRBV12-4
clone size: -
J gene: TRBJ2-2
D gene: -

CDR3 protein: CATSSAGQGADEQYF
CDR3 DNA: TGTGCCACCAGCTCGGCGGGACAGGGGGCGGACGAGCAGTACTTC
V gene: TRBV24-1
clone size: many
J gene: TRBJ2-7
D gene: TRBD1

CDR3 protein: CASSRGLREPTEAFF
CDR3 DNA: TGTGCCAGCAGCAGGGGGCTCCGGGAGCCCACTGAAGCTTTCTTT
V gene: TRBV5-5
clone size: few
J gene: TRBJ1-1
D gene: TRBD1

CDR3 protein: CASRPGTSGGTGELFF
CDR3 DNA: TGTGCCAGCAGACCCGGGACTAGCGGGGGAACCGGGGAGCTGTTTTTT
V gene: TRBV2
clone size: -
J gene: TRBJ2-2
D gene: TRBD2

CDR3 protein: CASNPVGDGYTF
CDR3 DNA: TGTGCCAGCAACCCCGTTGGGGATGGCTACACCTTC
V gene: TRBV6-6
clone size: -
J gene: TRBJ1-2
D gene: -

CDR3 protein: CATSDWGTGYTF
CDR3 DNA: TGTGCCACCAGTGACTGGGGGACTGGCTACACCTTC
V gene: TRBV24-1
clone size: few
J gene: TRBJ1-2
D gene: -

CDR3 protein: CASSPEDNGEQYF
CDR3 DNA: TGTGCCAGCAGCCCCGAGGACAATGGGGAGCAGTACTTC
V gene: TRBV5-5
clone size: -
J gene: TRBJ2-7
D gene: -

CDR3 protein: CASSVLGGEGYTF
CDR3 DNA: TGCGCCAGCAGCGTCCTAGGGGGAGAAGGCTACACCTTC
V gene: TRBV5-1
clone size: -
J gene: TRBJ1-2
D gene: -

CDR3 protein: CASSWDRVMNTEAFF
CDR3 DNA: TGTGCCAGCAGTTGGGACAGGGTGATGAACACTGAAGCTTTCTTT
V gene: TRBV6-5
clone size: -
J gene: TRBJ1-1
D gene: TRBD1

CDR3 protein: CASSYGLPAFDEQYF
CDR3 DNA: TGCGCCAGCAGCTATGGACTGCCGGCTTTCGACGAGCAGTACTTC
V gene: TRBV5-1
clone size: few
J gene: TRBJ2-7
D gene: -

CDR3 protein: CASSHRDPGTSSYEQYF
CDR3 DNA: TGTGCCAGCAGCCACAGAGATCCCGGGACTAGCTCCTACGAGCAGTACTTC
V gene: TRBV7-9
clone size: few
J gene: TRBJ2-7
D gene: TRBD2

CDR3 protein: CASSPQAGADSSPLHF
CDR3 DNA: TGTGCCAGCAGCCCCCAGGCAGGGGCGGACAGTTCACCCCTCCACTTT
V gene: TRBV5-4
clone size: few
J gene: TRBJ1-6
D gene: -